This entry is about one T cell receptor (beta chain). Its antigen remains undetermined. Per-nucleotide qualities are absent, and no much larger clonotype sits a single base away. This record belongs to a study of a mutant IDH1 vaccine in newly diagnosed glioma (TCRdb year 2021). For the wider study: Vaccination began 4-6 weeks after radiotherapy alone, or alongside temozolomide cycles in the chemotherapy-containing groups. Of the approximately 29 treated patients, about 62% were male and around 40% were female, and a mean age of around 40 years was recorded. Before enrollment, most patients had been given radiochemotherapy with temozolomide as standard therapy, while the rest had received either radiotherapy alone or temozolomide alone. The week-35 safety follow-up took place at visit V12, and the week-47 end of study took place at visit V13. Peripheral blood was collected at six visits: V03 (baseline), V05, V07, V10, V12 and V13. For exploratory analyses, 25 to 30 treated patients had longitudinal TCRB deep sequencing done wherever samples were available. The paper's findings and limits, for the study overall: Immune responses induced by the vaccine were seen in around 93% of patients across multiple MHC alleles. PBMC samples for TCRB deep sequencing were selected based on availability. Changes in the top peripheral T cell clonotypes picked up by TCRB sequencing did not appear to be linked to pseudoprogression. According to the authors, sample limitations meant that analyses of patient blood samples could not be reproduced.

Receptor libraries were prepared by the immunoSEQ multiplex PCR assay. Following the manufacturer's protocol, the hsTCRB Kit was used to amplify rearranged TCR beta chain sequences. TCRB libraries were sequenced on an Illumina MiSeq. The authors processed their data as follows. The kit vendor's proprietary platform handled demultiplexing, trimming and gene mapping. Held by TCRdb, this immuneACCESS table contains in-frame sequences only and omits some clones. Under half of the omission traces to an unresolved V gene where checked; the cause of the rest is unknown. V and J calls and clone size are copied from that table; D and trimming were computed from the DNA. The sample table records approximately 22,000 clones; 82% of these occur just once. The ten largest account for about 4% of the sample. The sample's time point label is to be understood as: week 47, end of study. Each vaccine dose, consisting of 300 ug of a 20-mer mutant IDH1 peptide in Montanide, was administered subcutaneously with topical imiquimod. Patients received eight vaccinations in weeks 1, 3, 5, 7, 11, 15, 19 and 23, corresponding to visits V03 through V10. All donors had newly diagnosed IDH1-mutant astrocytomas of WHO grade 3 or 4 that showed loss of nuclear ATRX. The samples were drawn from NOA16, a multicentre, single-arm, open-label phase I trial in Germany that tested a mutant IDH1 peptide vaccine in humans for the first time. Genomic DNA for TCRB sequencing was extracted from EDTA blood using the DNeasy Blood and Tissue Kit.

Material: PBMCs, obtained from a glioma patient whose treatment included an IDH1 peptide vaccine. This receptor was taken from a man aged 35 to 55 with glioma. Some clones in this sample may be carry-over from other donors' samples.

CDR3 sequence: CASSLPGQTSTDTQYF. The nucleotide sequence is given as TGCGCCAGCAGCCTCCCGGGACAGACGTCCACAGATACGCAGTATTTT. This sequence uses TRBV5-1 and TRBJ2-3; 7 bases in the middle match TRBD1. CDR1 and CDR2, looked up from the germline V gene, are SGHRS and YFSETQ. For this chain, trimming is 4 bases at the V end and 2 bases at the J end, and the number of junction bases without a gene match is 10. The CDR3 contains 16 residues, cysteine and phenylalanine counted. Only the CDR3 region is kept as DNA, spanning 48 bases read in frame from base 1. Reference TRBV5-1 and TRBJ2-3 genes cover what lies past the CDR3, so the full variable domain is KAGVTQTPRYLIKTRGQQVTLSCSPISGHRSVSWYQQTPGQGLQFLFEYFSETQRNKGNFPGRFSGRQFSNSRSEMNVSTLELGDSALYLCASSLPGQTSTDTQYFGPGTRLTVL.